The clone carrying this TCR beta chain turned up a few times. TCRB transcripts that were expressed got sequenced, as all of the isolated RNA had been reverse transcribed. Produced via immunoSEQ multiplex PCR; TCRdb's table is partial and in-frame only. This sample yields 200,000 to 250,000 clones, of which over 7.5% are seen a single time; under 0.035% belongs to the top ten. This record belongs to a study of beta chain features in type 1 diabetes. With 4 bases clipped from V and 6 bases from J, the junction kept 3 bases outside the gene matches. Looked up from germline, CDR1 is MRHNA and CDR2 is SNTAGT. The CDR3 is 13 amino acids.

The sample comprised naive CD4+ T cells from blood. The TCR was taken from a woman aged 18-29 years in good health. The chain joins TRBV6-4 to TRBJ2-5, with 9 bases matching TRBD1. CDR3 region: CASSVDRGKTQYF. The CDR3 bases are TGTGCCAGCAGTGTAGACAGGGGGAAGACCCAGTACTTC.